The rows below give T cell receptor beta chains drawn from one sample of a study of blood T cell repertoires in COVID-19. The table came from immunoSEQ multiplex PCR; TCRdb's copy has only in-frame clones and leaves some out. The sample lists under 200,000 clones, 82% seen once, with less than 9.5% in the top ten. What was sequenced was peripheral blood. Every receptor here comes from a woman in her fifties or sixties with COVID-19, enrolled during active disease. Each CDR3 is given with its conserved first and last residue. Each record gives: J gene, clone size, D gene, CDR3 length, V gene, CDR3 DNA, CDR3 protein. D genes are given only for firm matches. Clone size is not always given. Where it is, it says once, few, many or a class for expanded clones.

TRBJ2-1	few	TRBD2	16	TRBV4-2	TGTGCCAGCAGCCAAGAACTGGCGGGAGGGTCGAATGAGCAGTTCTTC	CASSQELAGGSNEQFF
TRBJ1-1	NA	NA	13	TRBV6-5	TGTGCCAGCAGTTACTCCACTGACAGGAAAGCTTTCTTT	CASSYSTDRKAFF
TRBJ2-3	once	TRBD2	15	TRBV29-1	TGCAGCGTTGAAAGTCCGGGAGGTTTCACAGATACGCAGTATTTT	CSVESPGGFTDTQYF
TRBJ1-2	NA	NA	12	TRBV7-8	TGTGCCAGCAGCGAGAACAACTATGGCTACACCTTC	CASSENNYGYTF
TRBJ1-2	NA	NA	14	TRBV6-5	TGTGCCAGCAGTTACCTGGGCTCGCGCTATGGCTACACCTTC	CASSYLGSRYGYTF
TRBJ2-3	NA	NA	13	TRBV6-2/TRBV6-3	TGTGCCAGCAGTTATTCTTACGGTGATACGCAGTATTTT	CASSYSYGDTQYF
TRBJ1-2	few	NA	15	TRBV2	TGTGCCAGCAGTGCGACAGTCGTCATTTCCTATGGCTACACCTTC	CASSATVVISYGYTF
TRBJ2-1	NA	NA	17	TRBV24-1	TGTGCCACCAGTGATTCGTTGGACAGCTTAGGAAACAATGAGCAGTTCTTC	CATSDSLDSLGNNEQFF
TRBJ1-5	NA	TRBD1	14	TRBV28	TGTGCCAGCAGTTTGGGGACAGGGAGACAGCCCCAGCATTTT	CASSLGTGRQPQHF
TRBJ1-4	NA	NA	14	TRBV15	TGTGCCACCAGCCGGCAGGGGAGATTGGAAAAACTGTTTTTT	CATSRQGRLEKLFF
TRBJ1-6	NA	NA	15	TRBV28	TGTGCCAGCAGTCTCGAGGGCGGGGGCAGTTCACCCCTCCACTTT	CASSLEGGGSSPLHF
TRBJ2-1	NA	NA	15	TRBV27	TGTGCCAGCAGTCTTAGATCGGGGATCTACAATGAGCAGTTCTTC	CASSLRSGIYNEQFF
TRBJ1-2	NA	NA	15	TRBV7-9	TGTGCCAGCAGCTTAGCAACAGGGCTAAATTATGGCTACACCTTC	CASSLATGLNYGYTF
TRBJ2-7	NA	TRBD1	16	TRBV6-6	TGTGCCAGCAGTTATTCCGGACAGGGGACCGGGAGCGAGCAGTACTTC	CASSYSGQGTGSEQYF
TRBJ1-1	NA	NA	14	TRBV3-1/TRBV3-2	TGTGCCAGCAGCCAAGTGTCGAGGGACACTGAAGCTTTCTTT	CASSQVSRDTEAFF
TRBJ1-4	NA	TRBD1	14	TRBV15	TGTGCCACCAGCGGATGGACAGGGGAAGAAAAACTGTTTTTT	CATSGWTGEEKLFF
TRBJ2-7	NA	TRBD2	13	TRBV18	TGTGCCAGTCACACTAGCGGGATGTACGAGCAGTACTTC	CASHTSGMYEQYF
TRBJ1-2	NA	TRBD1	12	TRBV29-1	TGCAGCGTTGGGACAGGGTTCGGGGGCTACACCTTC	CSVGTGFGGYTF
TRBJ1-4	NA	NA	13	TRBV5-7	TGTGCCAGCAGCTTGCTTGGGCCTGAAAAACTGTTTTTT	CASSLLGPEKLFF
TRBJ2-1	NA	TRBD2	15	TRBV19	TGTGCCAGCCGGACCCTAGCGGGAGGGAACAATGAGCAGTTCTTC	CASRTLAGGNNEQFF
TRBJ1-5	NA	NA	15	TRBV27	TGTGCCAGCAGTTTGAGAGGGATGATCAATCAGCCCCAGCATTTT	CASSLRGMINQPQHF
TRBJ2-7	NA	NA	21	TRBV10-1	TGCGCCAGCAGTGAGGTCCCCGGCATGGACAGCCGTCGTAACCGCTCCTACGAGCAGTACTTC	CASSEVPGMDSRRNRSYEQYF
TRBJ1-3	NA	TRBD1	15	TRBV27	TGTGCCAGCAGTCCGACAGGGCGGGCTATGTTCGCCATATATTTT	CASSPTGRAMFAIYF
TRBJ2-1	NA	TRBD1	12	TRBV7-8	TGTGCCAGCAGCTTATCAGGGGGTGAGCAGTTCTTC	CASSLSGGEQFF
TRBJ1-2	NA	TRBD1	14	TRBV25-1	TGTGCCAGTAGCGATGATTTTCAGGGGGCCGGCTACACCTTC	CASSDDFQGAGYTF
TRBJ2-1	NA	NA	15	TRBV28	TGTGCCAGCACCGTTGGGCCCCACCCTTCCAATGAGCAGTTCTTC	CASTVGPHPSNEQFF
TRBJ1-2	once	NA	12	TRBV16	TGTGCCAGCAGCCAGGGGGCGTCAGGCTACACCTTC	CASSQGASGYTF
TRBJ1-1	NA	TRBD1	14	TRBV19	TGTGCCAGTAGTATTGGTAGACAGGGCGCTGAAGCTTTCTTT	CASSIGRQGAEAFF
TRBJ2-3	NA	TRBD2	15	TRBV5-1	TGCGCCAGCAGCCGCTTCGGGGGGGCACCAGATACGCAGTATTTT	CASSRFGGAPDTQYF
TRBJ2-5	NA	TRBD1	15	TRBV6-5	TGTGCCAGCAGGCAGAACATCGGGACAGAGGAGACCCAGTACTTC	CASRQNIGTEETQYF
TRBJ2-3	NA	TRBD1	14	TRBV28	TGTGCCAGCAGGCCAGGGGGCTGGGAAGATACGCAGTATTTT	CASRPGGWEDTQYF
TRBJ1-2	NA	TRBD1	13	TRBV28	TGTGCCAGCAGCCTGACAGGGGGTGGTGGCTACACCTTC	CASSLTGGGGYTF
TRBJ1-5	NA	NA	14	TRBV5-4	TGTGCCAGCAGCTTGTGGGGGCTCAATCAGCCCCAGCATTTT	CASSLWGLNQPQHF
TRBJ2-7	NA	NA	13	TRBV20-1	TGCAGTGCTAGTAGACAGGACTCCTACGAGCAGTACTTC	CSASRQDSYEQYF
TRBJ2-2	NA	TRBD2	17	TRBV3-1/TRBV3-2	TGTGCCAGCAGCCAAGATTGGCTAGCGGGGGCCCCCGGGGAGCTGTTTTTT	CASSQDWLAGAPGELFF
TRBJ1-1	NA	TRBD1	17	TRBV5-5	TGTGCCAGCAGCTTCAGTGTGGGGACAGGAATGAACACTGAAGCTTTCTTT	CASSFSVGTGMNTEAFF
TRBJ2-2	once	NA	16	TRBV5-6	TGTGCCAGCAGCCTTGTCGGGACACCGAACACCGGGGAGCTGTTTTTT	CASSLVGTPNTGELFF
TRBJ2-7	NA	NA	14	TRBV15	TGTGCCACCAGCAGAGATCAGGCTTCCTACGAGCAGTACTTC	CATSRDQASYEQYF
TRBJ2-7	NA	TRBD1	13	TRBV28	TGTGCCACCAACAGGGGGGCTCCCTACGAGCAGTACTTC	CATNRGAPYEQYF
TRBJ1-6	NA	NA	16	TRBV21-1	TGTGCCAGCAGCAAAGCGCGGACAGTCTATAATTCACCCCTCCACTTT	CASSKARTVYNSPLHF
TRBJ1-5	NA	NA	13	TRBV29-1	TGCAGCGTTGCGTCGGGGGAATCCCAGCCCCAGCATTTT	CSVASGESQPQHF
TRBJ2-1	NA	NA	15	TRBV21-1	TGTGCCAGCACCAAGGCTGTACAGGGGGCAAATGAGCAGTTCTTC	CASTKAVQGANEQFF
TRBJ2-3	NA	TRBD2	20	TRBV28	TGTGCCAGCAGTCCACCCACCCTAGCGGGGGGCCTTGTTCAAACAGATACGCAGTATTTT	CASSPPTLAGGLVQTDTQYF
TRBJ1-5	NA	TRBD1	18	TRBV24-1	TGTGCCACCCCCGGCCCTTTGCCGGGACAGGGGGGTAATCAGCCCCAGCATTTT	CATPGPLPGQGGNQPQHF
TRBJ2-1	NA	NA	12	TRBV4-1	TGCGCCAGCAGCCAAGAAGATCGAGCCGAGTTCTTC	CASSQEDRAEFF
TRBJ2-1	NA	TRBD2	15	TRBV7-9	TGTGCCAGCAGCCCTGGCGGGGGTGGCTACAATGAGCAGTTCTTC	CASSPGGGGYNEQFF
TRBJ1-5	NA	TRBD1	14	TRBV28	TGTGCCAGCGCCCTGACAGGGGCAAATCAGCCCCAGCATTTT	CASALTGANQPQHF
TRBJ2-1	NA	TRBD2	16	TRBV5-1	TGCGCCAGCAGCTATGCTAGCGGGGGCCTTTACAATGAGCAGTTCTTC	CASSYASGGLYNEQFF
TRBJ2-1	few	TRBD2	15	TRBV24-1	TGTGCCACCAGTGTAAGGGCTAGCGGGAGCGATGAGCAGTTCTTC	CATSVRASGSDEQFF